This T cell receptor beta chain was found in a study of a mutant IDH1 vaccine in newly diagnosed glioma. Broader study findings: Any relationship between pseudoprogression and changes in top peripheral T cell clonotypes seemed absent.

The CDR3 loop spans 15 amino acids. Germline CDR1 MRHNA, CDR2 SNTAGT. Trimming cost V 2 bases and J 1 base; bases outside gene matches: 1. Concerning this clone: Its antigen is unidentified.

Time point given: week 5, during vaccination. Alongside topical imiquimod, each dose of vaccine comprised 300 ug of mutant IDH1 20-mer peptide. Assay: immunoSEQ multiplex PCR; the TCRdb copy retains only in-frame clones and omits some. The top ten hold 6.5% to 9% of the sample, which has about 58,000 clones, around 80% seen once. The TCR originated in a woman aged 50 to 65 with glioma. The rearrangement links TRBV6-4 to TRBJ2-1, with 8 bases fitting TRBD2. This specimen was PBMCs, taken from a glioma patient whose treatment included an IDH1 peptide vaccine. CDR3 loop: CASSDIAGSYNEQFF. As DNA, the CDR3 is TGTGCCAGCAGTGACATAGCGGGGTCCTACAATGAGCAGTTCTTC.